This TCR beta chain was identified during a study of blood T cell repertoires in COVID-19. Study-wide context: Acute and convalescent COVID-19 samples came from the United States, Italy and Spain.

Sequenced by immunoSEQ multiplex PCR; TCRdb stores in-frame clones only, minus some. This sample has 200,000 or so clones, with over 60% found just once. The germline V and J ends were trimmed by 4 bases and 1 base, with 10 bases remaining between them. The germline V gene has CDR1 SNHLY and CDR2 FYNNEI. This CDR3 comprises 14 residues. This clonotype was sampled from a woman aged 70 to 79 with acute or convalescent COVID-19. Source material: peripheral blood. V gene TRBV2 combines with J gene TRBJ1-1; D perhaps matches TRBD1 (5 bases). This CDR3 reads CASSGGRTNTEAFF. The CDR3 DNA sequence: TGTGCCAGCAGTGGGGGCAGAACGAACACTGAAGCTTTCTTT.